This is a list of T cell receptor beta chains from one sample in a study of T cells in localized non-small cell lung cancer. Libraries were prepared by immunoSEQ multiplex PCR; TCRdb keeps only in-frame clonotypes and omits some of them. The sample contains tens of thousands of clones, more than 90% of which appear only once. The sequences come from peripheral blood, collected before any cancer treatment. These receptors originate from a female donor of 60 years or more with stage I lung adenocarcinoma. Each CDR3 is given with its conserved first and last residue. D genes are given only for firm matches. Only some rows state a clone size, as once, few, many or a class for expanded clones.

j_gene	d_gene	v_gene	abundance	CDR3aa	CDR3nt
TRBJ1-2	-	TRBV7-9	-	CASSQIGSYGYTF	TGTGCCAGCAGTCAAATTGGTAGCTATGGCTACACCTTC
TRBJ2-5	-	TRBV9	-	CASSLTTGQETQYF	TGTGCCAGCAGCTTAACGACAGGCCAAGAGACCCAGTACTTC
TRBJ2-2	-	TRBV15	-	CATSREWGRNTGELFF	TGTGCCACCAGCAGAGAATGGGGTAGGAACACCGGGGAGCTGTTTTTT
TRBJ1-1	-	TRBV28	-	CASSGSWGMNTEAFF	TGTGCCAGCAGTGGATCCTGGGGGATGAACACTGAAGCTTTCTTT
TRBJ2-5	-	TRBV5-1	-	CASSLTDQETQYF	TGCGCCAGCAGCTTGACGGATCAAGAGACCCAGTACTTC
TRBJ2-5	-	TRBV2	-	CASRTAGHQETQYF	TGTGCCAGCAGGACCGCGGGGCACCAAGAGACCCAGTACTTC
TRBJ1-2	TRBD1	TRBV7-8	-	CASSLVRDRGYGYTF	TGTGCCAGCAGCTTAGTCCGGGACAGGGGCTATGGCTACACCTTC
TRBJ2-7	-	TRBV5-6	-	CASSVSPGAYEQYF	TGTGCCAGCAGCGTGTCTCCGGGGGCCTACGAGCAGTACTTC
TRBJ1-2	-	TRBV5-4	-	CASSRQDLQIFNYGYTF	TGTGCCAGCAGCCGCCAGGACCTACAAATCTTCAACTATGGCTACACCTTC
TRBJ2-7	-	TRBV10-3	-	CAISDGQPYEQYF	TGTGCCATCAGTGACGGGCAACCCTACGAGCAGTACTTC
TRBJ1-1	-	TRBV11-2	-	CASSLDISGDWNTEAFF	TGTGCCAGCAGCTTAGACATTTCCGGGGACTGGAACACTGAAGCTTTCTTT
TRBJ2-2	-	TRBV6-4	-	CASTPEGGGELFF	TGTGCCAGCACCCCTGAGGGGGGCGGGGAGCTGTTTTTT
TRBJ2-5	-	TRBV6-5	-	CASSYSPGLGETQYF	TGTGCCAGCAGTTATTCCCCAGGGTTAGGGGAGACCCAGTACTTC
TRBJ1-3	-	TRBV7-9	-	CASSLVVSGNTIYF	TGTGCCAGCAGCTTAGTGGTCAGCGGAAACACCATATATTTT
TRBJ1-4	-	TRBV5-5	-	CASSLGSGTPNEKLFF	TGTGCCAGCAGCTTGGGGTCCGGGACGCCAAATGAAAAACTGTTTTTT
TRBJ2-5	-	TRBV7-2	-	CASSLIHRLDQYF	TGTGCCAGCAGCTTAATCCATCGACTAGATCAGTACTTC
TRBJ2-3	TRBD2	TRBV19	-	CASSTLAGVPDTQYF	TGTGCCAGTAGTACACTAGCGGGGGTACCAGATACGCAGTATTTT
TRBJ2-3	TRBD1	TRBV11-2	-	CASSPTGASTDTQYF	TGTGCCAGCAGCCCGACAGGGGCTAGCACAGATACGCAGTATTTT
TRBJ2-3	TRBD1	TRBV19	-	CASSWGRGPTDTQYF	TGTGCCAGTAGTTGGGGCAGGGGGCCTACAGATACGCAGTATTTT
TRBJ2-7	-	TRBV11-2	-	CASSLLSLQGVVSEQYF	TGTGCCAGCAGCTTATTGTCCCTCCAGGGAGTGGTCTCCGAGCAGTACTTC
TRBJ2-7	TRBD1	TRBV5-1	-	CASSLTGQGYDEQYF	TGCGCCAGCAGCTTGACGGGACAGGGTTACGACGAGCAGTACTTC
TRBJ1-5	-	TRBV2	-	CASSEGSSYSQPQHF	TGTGCCAGCAGTGAGGGCTCGTCCTACTCTCAGCCCCAGCATTTT
TRBJ1-1	TRBD1	TRBV15	once	CATSRDRGGGPEAFF	TGTGCCACCAGCAGAGATCGAGGGGGCGGGCCTGAAGCTTTCTTT
TRBJ1-2	-	TRBV28	-	CASSLGGSGYYGYTF	TGTGCCAGCAGTTTAGGGGGGTCAGGGTACTATGGCTACACCTTC
TRBJ2-5	TRBD2	TRBV7-9	-	CASSLVAGGETQYF	TGTGCCAGCAGCTTAGTCGCGGGGGGCGAGACCCAGTACTTC
TRBJ1-1	TRBD1	TRBV5-1	few	CASSIRGQGNTEAFF	TGCGCCAGCAGCATTAGGGGACAGGGGAACACTGAAGCTTTCTTT
TRBJ1-1	-	TRBV6-5	once	CASSYSTPTGGEAFF	TGTGCCAGCAGTTACTCGACCCCAACTGGCGGTGAAGCTTTCTTT
TRBJ2-7	TRBD2	TRBV4-1	-	CASSQGLSGGPNPYEQYF	TGCGCCAGCAGCCAAGGGTTGAGCGGGGGCCCTAATCCCTACGAGCAGTACTTC
TRBJ1-1	TRBD1	TRBV4-1	-	CASSHVTGTGEAFF	TGCGCCAGCAGCCACGTCACCGGGACAGGGGAAGCTTTCTTT
TRBJ1-5	-	TRBV6-5	few	CASSPDSSNQPQHF	TGTGCCAGCAGTCCTGACAGTAGCAATCAGCCCCAGCATTTT
TRBJ1-1	TRBD1	TRBV11-2	-	CASSLGGQGVPFF	TGTGCCAGCAGCTTAGGGGGACAGGGAGTCCCTTTCTTT
TRBJ2-2	-	TRBV4-1	-	CASSQDRVEELFF	TGCGCCAGCAGCCAAGATCGCGTTGAGGAGCTGTTTTTT
TRBJ1-6	-	TRBV7-8	-	CASSLGGLDSPLHF	TGTGCCAGCAGCTTAGGGGGACTTGATTCACCCCTCCACTTT
TRBJ1-2	-	TRBV5-1	-	CASSSDYGYTF	TGCGCCAGCAGCAGTGACTATGGCTACACCTTC
TRBJ1-1	-	TRBV25-1	-	CASSGMNTEAFF	TGTGCCAGCAGTGGGATGAACACTGAAGCTTTCTTT
TRBJ2-1	TRBD2	TRBV10-3	-	CAISESSQRGGQNEQFF	TGTGCCATCAGTGAGTCGTCCCAGCGGGGGGGCCAGAATGAGCAGTTCTTC
TRBJ1-4	TRBD1	TRBV5-1	-	CASSWTGANEKLFF	TGCGCCAGCAGCTGGACAGGGGCTAATGAAAAACTGTTTTTT
TRBJ1-6	-	TRBV6-5	once	CASSYNSPLHF	TGTGCCAGCAGCTATAATTCACCCCTCCACTTT
TRBJ1-5	TRBD1	TRBV7-8	-	CASSLSLGQGSNQPQHF	TGTGCCAGCAGCTTATCCCTGGGACAGGGGAGCAATCAGCCCCAGCATTTT
TRBJ1-3	TRBD1	TRBV7-9	-	CASSRGQAGNTIYF	TGTGCCAGCAGCCGGGGACAGGCTGGAAACACCATATATTTT
TRBJ1-5	TRBD1	TRBV6-6	-	CASSSGTGAWNQPQHF	TGTGCCAGCAGTTCCGGGACAGGGGCGTGGAATCAGCCCCAGCATTTT
TRBJ1-2	-	TRBV19	-	CASSRGQDNYGYTF	TGTGCCAGTAGTAGAGGGCAGGATAACTATGGCTACACCTTC
TRBJ1-5	TRBD1	TRBV5-1	-	CASSPQGQGAQPQHF	TGCGCCAGCAGCCCACAGGGACAGGGGGCTCAGCCCCAGCATTTT
TRBJ1-4	-	TRBV7-2	-	CASSGRVANEKLFF	TGTGCCAGCAGTGGAAGGGTTGCTAATGAAAAACTGTTTTTT
TRBJ2-7	TRBD1	TRBV18	few	CASSAPGQGEYEQYF	TGTGCCAGCTCCGCCCCGGGACAGGGCGAGTACGAGCAGTACTTC
TRBJ1-4	-	TRBV5-1	-	CASSLEGMAINEKLFF	TGCGCCAGCAGCTTGGAGGGTATGGCGATTAATGAAAAACTGTTTTTT
TRBJ2-4	-	TRBV4-1	-	CASSQVGTGLAKNIQYF	TGCGCCAGCAGCCAAGTAGGGACTGGGCTAGCCAAAAACATTCAGTACTTC
TRBJ1-4	TRBD1	TRBV7-9	once	CASSLATGDNEKLFF	TGTGCCAGCAGCTTAGCTACAGGGGATAATGAAAAACTGTTTTTT
TRBJ2-2	-	TRBV11-2	-	CASSLDRGQRESRELFF	TGTGCCAGCAGCTTAGATCGAGGGCAAAGGGAGAGTCGGGAGCTGTTTTTT
TRBJ1-2	-	TRBV19	-	CASKHRDRGGYTF	TGTGCCAGTAAGCACCGGGATAGGGGAGGCTACACCTTC
TRBJ1-1	-	TRBV11-2	-	CASSPNRNEAFF	TGTGCCAGCAGCCCCAACCGCAACGAAGCTTTCTTT
TRBJ2-5	TRBD1	TRBV29-1	-	CSARDRVQETQYF	TGCAGCGCCCGGGACAGGGTGCAAGAGACCCAGTACTTC
TRBJ1-1	-	TRBV5-5	-	CASTDRQNTAFF	TGTGCCAGCACCGATCGCCAGAATACGGCTTTCTTT
TRBJ2-6	-	TRBV5-1	-	CASSLVAGAGPGANVLTF	TGCGCCAGCAGCTTGGTAGCAGGGGCTGGCCCTGGGGCCAACGTCCTGACTTTC